This T cell receptor (beta chain) was recorded in a study of T cell responses to AZD1222 COVID-19 vaccine. Clones were read by immunoSEQ multiplex PCR, and TCRdb kept only the in-frame ones, dropping some. The sample gives 80,000 to 130,000 clones, approximately 88% of which show up once; approximately 16% is in the top ten. Concerning this clone itself: Its antigen is unknown.

The CDR3 is 12 amino acids. From germline, CDR1 is LGHDT and CDR2 YNNKEL (reference sequence). V was trimmed by 3 bases and J by 5 bases, leaving 7 bases between them. The study's findings and limits: Across spike, vaccine-associated CD4 TCRs were found, dominant at 160-218 and 743-854. Within unmutated variant regions lay the reported targets of nearly half of spike-specific TCRs. Increases in Spike-specific TCR breadth and depth were seen after two AZD1222 doses. Sampling that yielded the repertoires occurred only after the peak T cell response.

This receptor was obtained from an adult in good health. This rearrangement joins TRBV3-1 (or the pseudogene TRBV3-2) to TRBJ2-5, with D tentatively TRBD1 (5 bases). The specimen was peripheral blood, collected on day 0 of AZD1222 vaccination. In DNA form, the CDR3 reads TGTGCCAGCAGCCAGCAGGGCGAGACCCAGTACTTC. It translates to CASSQQGETQYF.